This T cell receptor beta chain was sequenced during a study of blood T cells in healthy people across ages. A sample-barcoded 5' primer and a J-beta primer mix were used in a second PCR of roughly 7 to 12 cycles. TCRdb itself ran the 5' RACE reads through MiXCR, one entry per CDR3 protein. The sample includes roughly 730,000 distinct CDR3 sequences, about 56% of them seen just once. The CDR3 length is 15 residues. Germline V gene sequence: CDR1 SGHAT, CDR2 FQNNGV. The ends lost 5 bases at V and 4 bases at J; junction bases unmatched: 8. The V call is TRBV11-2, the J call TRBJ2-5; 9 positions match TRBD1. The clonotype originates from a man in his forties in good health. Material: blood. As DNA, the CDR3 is TGTGCCAGCAGCGTACAAGGACAGGGGTTAGAGACCCAGTACTTC. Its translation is CASSVQGQGLETQYF.